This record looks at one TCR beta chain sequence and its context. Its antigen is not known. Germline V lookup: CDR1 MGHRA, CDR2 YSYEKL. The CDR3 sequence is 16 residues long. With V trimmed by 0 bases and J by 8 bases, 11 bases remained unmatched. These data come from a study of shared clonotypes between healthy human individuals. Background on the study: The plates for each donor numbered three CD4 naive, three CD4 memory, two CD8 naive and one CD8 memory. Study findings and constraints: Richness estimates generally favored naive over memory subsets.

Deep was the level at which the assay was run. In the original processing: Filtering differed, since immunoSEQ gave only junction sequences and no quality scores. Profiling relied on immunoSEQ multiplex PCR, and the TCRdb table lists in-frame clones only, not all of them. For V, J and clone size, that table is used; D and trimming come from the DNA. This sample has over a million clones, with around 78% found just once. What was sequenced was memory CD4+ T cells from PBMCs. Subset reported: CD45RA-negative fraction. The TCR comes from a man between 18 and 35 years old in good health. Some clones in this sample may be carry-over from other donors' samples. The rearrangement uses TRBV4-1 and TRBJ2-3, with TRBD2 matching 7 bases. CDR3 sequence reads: CASSQDWASGRGTQYF. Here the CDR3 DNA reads TGCGCCAGCAGCCAAGATTGGGCTAGCGGCCGGGGTACGCAGTATTTT.